This T cell receptor beta chain is from a study of blood T cell repertoires in COVID-19. Whole-study context: The study drew acute and convalescent COVID-19 samples from the United States, Italy and Spain. The analysed material was cDNA or gDNA that came from T cells, B-cell-depleted T cells, or PBMCs.

This clone appeared a single time. The germline V gene encodes CDR1 KGHDR and CDR2 SFDVKD. V was clipped by 2 bases and J by 8 bases; unmatched bases: 7. This CDR3 has 14 residues. Authors' data handling: Reference gene primer amplification yielded estimated nucleated cell counts. Sequenced by immunoSEQ multiplex PCR; TCRdb stores in-frame clones only, minus some. Clone size and V and J calls were adopted from that table, with D and trimming inferred from the DNA. The sample records roughly 150,000 clones, 80% to 90% being singletons. Sequenced sample: peripheral blood. This receptor was identified in a woman in her 40s with acute or convalescent COVID-19. The chain combines TRBV24-1 with TRBJ1-2; 7 nucleotides line up with TRBD1. This CDR3 reads CATSDYDRVRGYTF. The CDR3 DNA is TGTGCCACCAGTGATTACGACAGGGTTCGGGGCTACACCTTC.